This T cell receptor (beta chain) derives from a study of blood T cell repertoires in COVID-19. Living in 24 US areas, the participants were between roughly 18 and 89 years of age. The assay was immunoSEQ multiplex PCR, and TCRdb's table has in-frame clones only and misses some. The table has about 190,000 clones, approximately 84% seen once. This clone was recorded only once. The CDR3 totals 14 residues. Germline V gene lookup returns CDR1 SGHNT and CDR2 YYREEE (reference sequence). J lost 2 bases, V lost 4 bases, and 6 bases had no gene match. The sequenced sample was PBMCs or T cells enriched from blood (not recorded which). This rearrangement joins TRBV5-4 to TRBJ2-7; 7 positions match TRBD1. This sequence was found in a woman in her 30s who had recovered from COVID-19. The CDR3 DNA follows: TGTGCCAGCAGCGACCCCAGGGGGACCTACGAGCAGTACTTC. Protein sequence: CASSDPRGTYEQYF.